The present T cell receptor (beta chain) was sequenced within a study of beta chain features in type 1 diabetes. Whole-study findings and limits: Moderate yet significant TCRB CDR3 shortening was seen in Type 1 diabetes patients in all four CD4+ subsets.

Notes on this clone: Its antigen is as yet unknown.

Expressed TCRB transcripts were sequenced after all isolated RNA was converted to cDNA. Profiling relied on immunoSEQ multiplex PCR, and the TCRdb table lists in-frame clones only, not all of them. This table holds a few hundred thousand clones, around 25% found once. The sequence came from a woman aged 25 to 39 with type 1 diabetes. The sequenced sample was naive CD4+ T cells from blood.

The CDR3 reads CASSFDGSSYNEQFF. CDR3 DNA: TGTGCCAGCAGCTTCGACGGGAGCTCCTACAATGAGCAGTTCTTC. This chain joins TRBV7-9 and TRBJ2-1; D is perhaps TRBD2 (6 bases). This CDR3 has 15 residues. Trimming left V 3 bases short and J 0 bases short, with 9 bases between. Germline CDR1 SEHNR, CDR2 FQNEAQ (reference sequence).